This TCR beta chain was observed in a study of T-cell memory formation after mild COVID-19 (dated by TCRdb to 2020 to 2023). About the investigation overall: TCR sequence clusters from the two donors were found to be largely donor specific. Longitudinal TCRalpha and TCRbeta repertoire sequencing tracked T-cell clones expanding and contracting after mild COVID-19 in a couple of donors. Two young, previously healthy adult volunteers made up the cohort, one male and one female. Broader findings and caveats from the paper: Contracting CD4+ clones were found mainly in CM and EM memory subsets, while CD8+ clones were enriched in EMRA. The study included only a couple of mild cases, and larger cohorts that include severe cases with pre-infection samples were judged to be necessary. Some responding clones were detected in pre-infection memory, which suggested that pre-existing cross-reactive memory T cells had joined the SARS-CoV-2 response. Clones that contracted from day 15 to 85 showed balanced CD4/CD8 phenotypes, whereas a second wave of clones that expanded from day 15 to 37 leaned towards CD4+. SARS-CoV-2 specificity of the second-wave clones peaking on day 37 was not confirmed.

PBMCs were isolated by Ficoll-Paque density gradient centrifugation. The sequencer listed for this sample is Illumina NovaSeq 6000. TCRalpha and TCRbeta cDNA libraries were constructed by 5'RACE with constant-segment primers, with sample barcodes and unique molecular identifiers being introduced. RNA was extracted from every sample with Trizol reagent. Library amplification was performed in two PCR steps, and a second sample barcode and Illumina TruSeq adapters were introduced in the second step. The libraries were sequenced on an Illumina NovaSeq using 2 x 150 bp paired-end reads. The paper's data handling went like this. The reads were demultiplexed and collapsed into UMI-guided consensus sequences using migec v1.2.7. Using mixcr v2.1.11, UMI consensuses were aligned to TRA and TRB V and J templates and then assembled into clonotypes. A clonotype was counted as expanded or contracted only if both edgeR and NoisET called the change significant, with noise models trained on biological replicates. edgeR calls used a false discovery rate-adjusted p below 0.01 and a log2 fold-change threshold of 1. As an exploratory analysis of dynamics, PCA with hierarchical clustering was applied to max-normalized trajectories of the 1000 most abundant clonotypes. Separately sequenced CD4+ and CD8+ repertoires were used to assign the CD4 or CD8 phenotype of responding clones. TCRdb applied fastp at Q25 and MiXCR to the public reads, then kept only in-frame beta chains. Records with the same CDR3 protein are collapsed into one entry carrying the most frequent genes and DNA. What appears here as the V and J calls and clone size reflects TCRdb's work, not the paper's. The sample table lists around 310,000 distinct CDR3 sequences, around a fifth of them with a count of one. The ten largest clones represent 20% to 25% of the sample.

Comment on this clonotype: The antigen this receptor binds is unknown. There are no base qualities to consult, and no much larger clone falls within one base.

According to the germline V gene, CDR1 reads ENHRY and CDR2 reads SYGVKD. Trimming takes 8 bases from V and 8 bases from J, and the germline ends sit 22 bases apart. There are 16 amino acids in the CDR3, from cysteine to phenylalanine inclusive. The sequence is cut down to CDR3 DNA, 48 bases in frame from base 1. The TCR originated in a man younger than 30 who had mild COVID-19 (a few samples of this study predate the infection). The sample titles of this study are shuffled in the database, so cell type and time point are left out; the donor was told from shared clones. Sequencing was carried out using PBMCs or a T cell subset sorted from them (not recorded which). This sequence uses TRBV10-3 and TRBJ2-6, with the D gene not confidently named. At the DNA level, the sequence is TGTGCCATCGCTGCGAGGACGGAAGGTCACACCAACGTCCTGACTTTC. This is translated as CAIAARTEGHTNVLTF.